The TCR beta chain under discussion was sequenced for a study of cytomegalovirus exposure and HLA in healthy donors. Trimming took 5 bases from V and 8 from J; bases not matched to a gene: 17. The length of the CDR3 is 16 residues. Germline V gene lookup returns CDR1 SGHNT and CDR2 YENEEA. PCR amplification relied on 60 Vbeta primers (plus 13 Jbeta primers). Measured with immunoSEQ multiplex PCR; TCRdb has only the in-frame clones, and not every one. The sample holds some 150,000 clones, 75% to 80% seen once. This clone came up a few times. The V gene is TRBV11-3, the J gene TRBJ1-2, with 7 positions matching TRBD1. This clonotype was sampled from a female donor in good health and CMV-seronegative. Input material: PBMCs. The CDR3 DNA sequence: TGTGCCAGCAGCATACCTATTACCCGACAGGGTGGCGGCTACACCTTC. Protein: CASSIPITRQGGGYTF.